One sample yielded the 15 T cell receptor beta chains listed below, sequenced in a study of cytomegalovirus exposure and HLA in healthy donors. TCRdb's copy holds only in-frame clones and misses some; the assay was immunoSEQ multiplex PCR. The sample consists of about 240,000 clones, around 87% of them appearing once. What was sequenced was PBMCs. All receptors come from a woman in her twenties or thirties in good health and CMV-seropositive.

The V gene is TRBV7-9, the J gene TRBJ1-1; 9 positions match TRBD1. CDR1 and CDR2 from the germline V gene are SEHNR and FQNEAQ (reference sequence). Trimming cost V 5 bases and J 6 bases; bases outside gene matches: 7. This CDR3 contains 14 residues. CDR3 nucleotides: TGTGCCAGCAGCAGGGGACAGGGAGGATCTGAAGCTTTCTTT. This sequence encodes CASSRGQGGSEAFF. Supplemented by reference TRBV7-9 and TRBJ1-1, the full variable domain reads DTGVSQNPRHKITKRGQNVTFRCDPISEHNRLYWYRQTLGQGPEFLTYFQNEAQLEKSRLLSDRFSAERPKGSFSTLEIQRTEQGDSAMYLCASSRGQGGSEAFFGQGTRLTVV.

The V gene is TRBV4-1, the J gene TRBJ1-1; D perhaps matches TRBD1 (6 bases). The germline CDR1 and CDR2 sequences are MGHRA and YSYEKL. The CDR3 is made up of 17 amino acids. V lost 0 bases to trimming and J lost 10 bases, with 24 bases between them. The CDR3 sequence is CASSQESGWGHLSGAFF. CDR3 in DNA: TGCGCCAGCAGCCAAGAATCGGGTTGGGGACACCTCTCGGGAGCTTTCTTT.

This clone appeared once. The chain carries TRBV7-2 and TRBJ2-1, with 7 bases lining up with TRBD2. Per the germline V gene, CDR1 is SGHTA and CDR2 is FQGNSA. J was trimmed by 3 bases and V by 5 bases; bases with no gene match: 10. This CDR3 is 16 amino acids long. CDR3: CASSPRLAGLYNEQFF. CDR3 bases: TGTGCCAGCAGCCCCCGATTAGCGGGTCTCTACAATGAGCAGTTCTTC.

This rearrangement joins TRBV5-1 to TRBJ2-7, with 7 bases aligning to TRBD2. V lost 8 bases, J lost 5 bases, and 19 bases stayed unmatched. The CDR3 has 16 amino acids. Germline CDR1 and CDR2: SGHRS and YFSETQ. DNA for the CDR3: TGCGCCAGTCACCCCGTATCCGGGACTATGTCGGACGAGCAGTACTTC. It yields the protein CASHPVSGTMSDEQYF.

The chain recombines TRBV5-1 with TRBJ2-1; 8 nucleotides line up with TRBD2. Unmatched junction bases numbered 4, after V lost 2 bases and J lost 0 bases. CDR3 length: 16 amino acids. Germline-derived CDR1 and CDR2 are SGHRS and YFSETQ. CDR3 loop: CASSFGAGASYNEQFF. CDR3 DNA sequence: TGCGCCAGCAGCTTTGGAGCGGGGGCCTCCTACAATGAGCAGTTCTTC. Full variable domain (missing parts from reference TRBV5-1 and TRBJ2-1): KAGVTQTPRYLIKTRGQQVTLSCSPISGHRSVSWYQQTPGQGLQFLFEYFSETQRNKGNFPGRFSGRQFSNSRSEMNVSTLELGDSALYLCASSFGAGASYNEQFFGPGTRLTVL.

This chain uses TRBV6-1 with TRBJ2-2; D is ambiguous. V lost 3 bases and J 4 bases, leaving 9 bases between the germline ends. There are 14 residues in the CDR3. The germline CDR1 and CDR2 sequences are MNHNS and SASEGT. Here the CDR3 DNA reads TGTGCCAGCAGTGATTACAGAACCACCGGGGAGCTGTTTTTT. Its translation: CASSDYRTTGELFF.

The chain employs TRBV13 and TRBJ2-7; possibly TRBD2 for D (5 bases). V was trimmed by 5 bases and J by 6 bases, leaving 8 bases between them. CDR1 is PRHDT and CDR2 is FYEKMQ in the germline V gene (reference sequence). The CDR3 is 11 residues long. CDR3 region: CASSQEVEQYF. DNA of the CDR3: TGTGCCAGCAGCCAGGAGGTCGAGCAGTACTTC.

V is TRBV19 and J is TRBJ2-7, with 8 bases fitting TRBD1. The V gene end was trimmed by 4 bases and the J gene end by 2 bases; junction bases not matched to a gene: 7. Germline V CDR1 and CDR2: LNHDA, SQIVND (reference sequence). The CDR3 sequence is 15 residues long. The chain's CDR3 is CASSTTTGVPYEQYF. CDR3 in DNA: TGTGCCAGTAGTACGACGACAGGGGTTCCCTACGAGCAGTACTTC.

The V call is TRBV29-1, the J call TRBJ1-2; D is perhaps TRBD1 (6 bases). This CDR3 has 13 residues. V lost 3 bases and J lost 8, with 16 bases in between. CDR1 and CDR2 (germline): SQVTM, ANQGSEA. The chain's CDR3 is CSVDGQSLGGYTF. DNA of the CDR3: TGCAGCGTTGATGGACAGAGTCTAGGAGGCTACACCTTC.

The CDR3 region is CSVDGDTGELFF. The CDR3 nucleotides are TGCAGCGTTGACGGAGACACCGGGGAGCTGTTTTTT. V and J are TRBV29-1 and TRBJ2-2; no definite D call. Germline V gene data show CDR1 as SQVTM and CDR2 as ANQGSEA. V was clipped by 3 bases and J by 3 bases, with 5 bases between them. The CDR3 has 12 residues.

The chain recombines TRBV5-1 with TRBJ2-3, with 14 bases identical to TRBD2. After removal of 0 bases from V and 0 bases from J, the junction contained 3 bases not matched to a gene. This CDR3 spans 18 amino acids. Per the germline V gene, CDR1 is SGHRS and CDR2 is YFSETQ. CDR3 protein: CASSLGGLAGGSTDTQYF. In DNA, the CDR3 is TGCGCCAGCAGCTTGGGTGGACTAGCGGGAGGAAGCACAGATACGCAGTATTTT. Full variable domain (rest looked up from reference TRBV5-1 and TRBJ2-3): KAGVTQTPRYLIKTRGQQVTLSCSPISGHRSVSWYQQTPGQGLQFLFEYFSETQRNKGNFPGRFSGRQFSNSRSEMNVSTLELGDSALYLCASSLGGLAGGSTDTQYFGPGTRLTVL.

The chain joins TRBV7-9 to TRBJ2-3; maybe TRBD1 (5 bases). Between the trimmed V and J ends, which lost 3 bases and 6 bases, there was a span of 10 bases. The CDR3 consists of 13 residues. Germline V CDR1 and CDR2: SEHNR, FQNEAQ (reference sequence). The CDR3 loop reads CASSLIQADTQYF. The CDR3 DNA follows: TGTGCCAGCAGCTTGATACAGGCGGATACGCAGTATTTT.

V gene TRBV6-6 combines with J gene TRBJ2-7; D is uncertain. The germline CDR1 and CDR2 sequences are MNHNY and SVGAGI (reference sequence). With 7 bases removed from V and 2 bases from J, the gap between germline ends came to 9 bases. The CDR3 extends over 12 amino acids. The CDR3 loop is CASTGATYEQYF. The DNA for the CDR3 is TGTGCCAGCACCGGAGCGACCTACGAGCAGTACTTC.

As DNA, the CDR3 is TGCGCCAGCAGCCTGGGACAGGGGGCAGAACAGCCCCAGCATTTT. Translating it yields CASSLGQGAEQPQHF. The chain has TRBV4-1 and TRBJ1-5; 12 nucleotides align to TRBD1. This CDR3 is 15 amino acids long. The germline gives CDR1 MGHRA, CDR2 YSYEKL. The J segment lost 7 bases and the V segment lost 4 bases, leaving 5 bases of the junction unmatched.

This clone was observed a single time. V is TRBV20-1 and J is TRBJ2-7; TRBD2 matches 8 bases. CDR3 length: 11 residues. CDR1 and CDR2 from the germline V gene are DFQATT and SNEGSKA (reference sequence). V shed 5 bases, J shed 12 bases, and the junction held 9 bases outside the gene matches. The CDR3 nucleotides are TGCAGTGCTTTGTCGGGGGGGGGACTGTACTTC. This gives the protein CSALSGGGLYF.